The rows below give T cell receptor beta chains drawn from one sample of a study of CD8 T cells in ankylosing spondylitis. In TCRdb, the 5' RACE reads were re-called with MiXCR into one record per CDR3 protein. In the table there are some 840,000 distinct CDR3 sequences, approximately 10% of which are singletons. The sample taken for sequencing was blood, either unsorted or a sorted T cell fraction (not recorded which). These receptors were obtained from a male donor with ankylosing spondylitis. The CDR3 runs from the conserved cysteine through the conserved F or W. A D gene is named only where the DNA matches it firmly. Clone size is stated in some rows and not others, as once, few, many or a class when expanded.

J,V,D,length,size,CDR3,DNA
TRBJ2-7,TRBV18,.,14,few,CASSRGPTSYEQYF,TGTGCCAGCTCAAGGGGACCTACCTCCTACGAGCAGTACTTC
TRBJ2-7,TRBV4-2,.,14,many,CASSTSAGGYEQYF,TGTGCCAGCAGTACGAGTGCAGGGGGGTACGAGCAGTACTTC
TRBJ1-1,TRBV7-2,.,14,few,CASSSYNREAEAFF,TGTGCCAGCAGCTCCTATAACAGGGAAGCTGAAGCTTTCTTT
TRBJ2-6,TRBV9,TRBD2,15,once,CASRYGLAGANVLTF,TGTGCCAGCAGATACGGACTAGCTGGGGCCAACGTCCTGACTTTC
TRBJ2-1,TRBV24-1,TRBD1,21,.,CATSDHSPAQNGQGNYNEQFF,TGTGCCACCAGTGACCACTCCCCTGCCCAAAACGGACAGGGGAACTACAATGAGCAGTTCTTC
TRBJ1-2,TRBV20-1,.,14,.,CSASGQGVNYGYTF,TGCAGTGCTAGTGGGCAGGGAGTTAACTATGGCTACACCTTC
TRBJ1-1,TRBV18,.,15,.,CASSPPGGYSTEAFF,TGTGCCAGCTCACCCCCGGGTGGATACTCCACTGAAGCTTTCTTT
TRBJ1-2,TRBV28,TRBD1,15,.,CASSWTGDGGYGYTF,TGTGCCAGCAGTTGGACAGGGGACGGGGGCTATGGCTACACCTTC
TRBJ1-1,TRBV20-1,.,13,many,CSAVGGGNTEAFF,TGCAGTGCCGTGGGGGGGGGGAACACTGAAGCTTTCTTT
TRBJ2-7,TRBV12-3/TRBV12-4,.,14,many,CASSLELPPYEQYF,TGTGCCAGCAGTTTGGAACTACCCCCCTACGAGCAGTACTTC
TRBJ2-7,TRBV20-1,TRBD1,13,.,CSAGPGQGFEQYF,TGCAGTGCGGGACCGGGACAGGGTTTCGAGCAGTACTTC
TRBJ2-7,TRBV20-1,TRBD2,17,few,CSARDLVLAGGNYEQYF,TGCAGTGCTAGAGACCTAGTTCTAGCGGGGGGTAACTACGAGCAGTACTTC
TRBJ1-6,TRBV20-1,.,14,.,CSAREVLTNSPLHF,TGCAGTGCTAGAGAAGTATTGACTAATTCACCCCTCCACTTT
TRBJ1-2,TRBV12-3/TRBV12-4,TRBD1,13,.,CASSRGTGRGYTF,TGTGCCAGCAGCCGTGGGACAGGGCGCGGCTACACCTTC
TRBJ2-2,TRBV10-3,.,12,.,CAISEWGGELFF,TGTGCCATCAGTGAATGGGGCGGGGAGCTGTTTTTT
TRBJ2-3,TRBV7-9,.,15,.,CASNQGSISTDTQYF,TGTGCCAGCAACCAGGGGAGCATTAGCACAGATACGCAGTATTTT
TRBJ2-3,TRBV4-1,TRBD2,15,.,CASRFRAGGTDTQYF,TGCGCCAGTCGGTTTAGAGCGGGGGGCACAGATACGCAGTATTTT
TRBJ2-1,TRBV6-2/TRBV6-3,.,14,.,CASSYSVPDHEQFF,TGTGCCAGCAGTTACTCCGTTCCGGACCATGAGCAGTTCTTC
TRBJ2-3,TRBV7-9,.,13,many,CASSLRLLDTQYF,TGTGCCAGCAGCCTACGTCTATTGGATACGCAGTATTTT
TRBJ2-2,TRBV20-1,TRBD1,16,few,CSARPGDRGYTGELFF,TGCAGTGCTAGACCTGGGGACAGGGGATACACCGGGGAGCTGTTTTTT
TRBJ1-5,TRBV28,.,15,few,CASSSPDSVADPQHF,TGTGCCAGCAGTTCGCCGGACAGTGTCGCGGATCCCCAGCATTTT
TRBJ2-7,TRBV16,.,12,many,CASSLSFREQYF,TGTGCCAGCAGCCTTTCTTTCCGCGAGCAGTACTTC
TRBJ2-5,TRBV9,TRBD1,16,.,CASSVAGTGGRETQYF,TGTGCCAGCAGCGTAGCGGGGACAGGGGGCAGGGAGACCCAGTACTTC